The rows below give T cell receptor beta chains drawn from one sample of a study of neurological immune-mediated disorders. TCRdb reanalysed the 5' RACE reads using MiXCR and keeps one entry per CDR3 protein. The table includes roughly 16,000 distinct CDR3 sequences, roughly 14% detected once. Specimen: PBMCs. All receptors derive from a man aged 55-75 years with HTLV-1-associated myelopathy (HAM/TSP). The CDR3 runs from the conserved cysteine through the conserved F or W. D genes are given only for firm matches. Expanded clones get a size class; other rows say once, few or many, or leave the size out.

d_call	clone_size	v_call	j_call	cdr3_nt	cdr3_aa
TRBD1	many	TRBV29-1	TRBJ2-1	TGCAGCGTTGAAGCAGGGGGACAGAGCTACAATGAGCAGTTCTTC	CSVEAGGQSYNEQFF
-	many	TRBV6-2/TRBV6-3	TRBJ1-6	TGTGCCAGCAGCTATCGATATAGGATCCCCGGAGTCGGACGGTCAAATTCACCCCTCCACTTT	CASSYRYRIPGVGRSNSPLHF
TRBD1	many	TRBV2	TRBJ2-3	TGTGCCAGCAGGACGACAGGGGGGCCAGATACGCAGTATTTT	CASRTTGGPDTQYF
TRBD1	many	TRBV20-1	TRBJ2-7	TGCAGTGCTAGAGACGGGACAGCGCCCTACGAGCAGTACTTC	CSARDGTAPYEQYF
TRBD2	many	TRBV29-1	TRBJ2-5	TGCAGCGCCGGGGGGACTAGCGGGCAGACCCAGTACTTC	CSAGGTSGQTQYF
-	medium-sized	TRBV12-3/TRBV12-4	TRBJ2-1	TGTGCCAGCACCCCGACCTGGGATGAGCAGTTCTTC	CASTPTWDEQFF
TRBD1	many	TRBV19	TRBJ1-1	TGTGCCAGTAGGACCGGACAGGGGGAATCTGAAGCTTTCTTT	CASRTGQGESEAFF
TRBD1	many	TRBV20-1	TRBJ2-1	TGCAGTGCTATACGGACAGGGGGCGATGAGCAGTTCTTC	CSAIRTGGDEQFF
-	many	TRBV12-3/TRBV12-4	TRBJ1-1	TGTGCCAGCACTAATAAACAGGGTGAAGCTTTCTTT	CASTNKQGEAFF
TRBD1	many	TRBV20-1	TRBJ1-2	TGCAGTGCTAGAGTACAGGGGGGAGGCGGCTACACCTTC	CSARVQGGGGYTF
TRBD2	many	TRBV5-1	TRBJ2-2	TGCGCCAGCAGCCCAGGAATGACTAGCGGGGGGACCGGGGAGCTGTTTTTT	CASSPGMTSGGTGELFF
-	many	TRBV11-3	TRBJ1-1	TGTGCCAGCAGCTCTGGGGGGAACACTGAAGCTTTCTTT	CASSSGGNTEAFF
-	many	TRBV5-1	TRBJ2-7	TGCGCCAGCAGCTTGGAGCAGAACGAGCAGTACTTC	CASSLEQNEQYF
-	-	TRBV5-1	TRBJ2-3	TGCGCCAGTAGCCCAGGAAGTAACACAGATACGCAGTATTTT	CASSPGSNTDTQYF
TRBD1	many	TRBV5-1	TRBJ2-7	TGCGCCAGCAGCTTGTACGGGACAGGGGGATACGAGCAGTACTTC	CASSLYGTGGYEQYF
-	many	TRBV7-2	TRBJ2-3	TGTGCCAGCAGCTTGGTTGCAAAAAGGACAGATACGCAGTATTTT	CASSLVAKRTDTQYF
TRBD1	many	TRBV5-6	TRBJ1-2	TGTGCCAGCAGCTTAGGGGACAGGAGAATCTATGGCTACACCTTC	CASSLGDRRIYGYTF
TRBD2	medium-sized	TRBV7-2	TRBJ2-5	TGTGCCAGCAGCTTACCTAGCGGTCTACAAGAGACCCAGTACTTC	CASSLPSGLQETQYF
TRBD1	many	TRBV24-1	TRBJ2-3	TGTGCCACCAGTGCTGGACAGGGACGCACAGATACGCAGTATTTT	CATSAGQGRTDTQYF
-	many	TRBV5-1	TRBJ2-7	TGCGCCAGCAGTACCGACAGGACAGCCTACGAGCAGTACTTC	CASSTDRTAYEQYF
-	many	TRBV20-1	TRBJ1-4	TGCAGTGCTACAACAGGGTTGACTAATGAAAAACTGTTTTTT	CSATTGLTNEKLFF
-	many	TRBV27	TRBJ1-5	TGTGCCAGCAGTTTGTTCGGGTCTAGCAATCAGCCCCAGCATTTT	CASSLFGSSNQPQHF
TRBD2	many	TRBV9	TRBJ2-1	TGTGCCAGCAGCGTAGGGGCTAGCGGGGGGGGGGTGTTCTTC	CASSVGASGGGVFF
-	many	TRBV5-6	TRBJ2-3	TGTGCCAGCAGCTTGGGAAATAGATGCTATTTT	CASSLGNRCYF
TRBD2	many	TRBV12-3/TRBV12-4	TRBJ2-5	TGTGCCAGCAGTTTAGGCGAGCGGGGGCCGGAAGAGACCCAGTACTTC	CASSLGERGPEETQYF
-	large	TRBV20-1	TRBJ2-7	TGCAGTGCTAGAGATCTGGGGGAGGAGCAGTACTTC	CSARDLGEEQYF
-	many	TRBV30	TRBJ1-5	TGTGCCTGGGAGCGTGGTAACAATCAGCCCCAGCATTTT	CAWERGNNQPQHF
TRBD2	medium-sized	TRBV7-2	TRBJ2-1	TGTGCCAGCAGCACTAGGGTTAGCGGGGGGACTACATACAATGAGCAGTTCTTC	CASSTRVSGGTTYNEQFF
-	-	TRBV15	TRBJ2-1	TGTGCAACCAGCAGAGCTTTTGGGGGCCAGAGGGGGTACAATGAGCAGTTCTTC	CATSRAFGGQRGYNEQFF
-	many	TRBV6-5	TRBJ2-1	TGTGCCAGCACCAAGGATAGATTCAATGAGCAGTTCTTC	CASTKDRFNEQFF
-	many	TRBV7-2	TRBJ2-5	TGTGCCAGCAGCTTAGAAGTCCAAGAGACCCAGTACTTC	CASSLEVQETQYF
-	many	TRBV5-1	TRBJ2-3	TGCGCCAGCAGCTCCCGGGACACAGATACGCAGTATTTT	CASSSRDTDTQYF
-	many	TRBV7-9	TRBJ2-7	TGTGCCAGCAGCTTAGTCATCGGGTCCTCCTACGAGCAGTACTTC	CASSLVIGSSYEQYF
-	many	TRBV2	TRBJ1-4	TGTGCCAGCTGCCCCCATCGAACTGAAAAACTGTTTTTT	CASCPHRTEKLFF
-	many	TRBV12-3/TRBV12-4	TRBJ1-2	TGTGCCAGCAGTTTGGGCAGGGCAGTCTATGGCTACACCTTC	CASSLGRAVYGYTF
TRBD2	-	TRBV19	TRBJ2-2	TGTGCCAGTAGTGTTTCTCTAGCGGGGAACGCCGGGGAGCTGTTTTTT	CASSVSLAGNAGELFF
-	-	TRBV5-6	TRBJ2-1	TGTGCCAGCAGCTTGGTTGGGGCAAACCTCTACAATGAGCAGTTCTTC	CASSLVGANLYNEQFF
-	medium-sized	TRBV5-1	TRBJ2-5	TGCGCCAGCAGCTCCCGAGGGGACCCCAGCGAGACCCAGTACTTC	CASSSRGDPSETQYF